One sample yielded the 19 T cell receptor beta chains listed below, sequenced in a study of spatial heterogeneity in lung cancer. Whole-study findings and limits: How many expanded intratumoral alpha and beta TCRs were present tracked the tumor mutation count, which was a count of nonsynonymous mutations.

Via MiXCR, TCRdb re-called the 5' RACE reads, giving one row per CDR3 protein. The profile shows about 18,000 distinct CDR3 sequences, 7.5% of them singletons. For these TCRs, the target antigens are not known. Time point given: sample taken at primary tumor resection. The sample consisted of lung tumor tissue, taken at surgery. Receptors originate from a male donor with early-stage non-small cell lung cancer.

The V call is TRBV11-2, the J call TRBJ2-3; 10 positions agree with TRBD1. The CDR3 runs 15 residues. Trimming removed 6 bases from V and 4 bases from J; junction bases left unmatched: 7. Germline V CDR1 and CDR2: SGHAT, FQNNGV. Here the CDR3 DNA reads TGTGCCAGCAGGAAGCCGGGACAGGGGCCAGATACGCAGTATTTT. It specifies CASRKPGQGPDTQYF.

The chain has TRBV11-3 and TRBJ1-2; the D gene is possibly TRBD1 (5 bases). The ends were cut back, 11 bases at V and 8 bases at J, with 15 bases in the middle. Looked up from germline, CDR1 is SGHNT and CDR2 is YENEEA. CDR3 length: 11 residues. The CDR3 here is CAAGRTGGYTF. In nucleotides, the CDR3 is TGTGCCGCGGGGCGAACAGGAGGCTACACCTTC.

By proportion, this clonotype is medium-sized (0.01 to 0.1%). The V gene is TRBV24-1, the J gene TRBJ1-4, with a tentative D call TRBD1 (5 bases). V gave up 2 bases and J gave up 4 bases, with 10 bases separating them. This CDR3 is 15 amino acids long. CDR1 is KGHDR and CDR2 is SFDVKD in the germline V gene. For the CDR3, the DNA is TGTGCCACCAGTGATTCTCAGGGAAGTAATGAAAAACTGTTTTTT. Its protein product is CATSDSQGSNEKLFF.

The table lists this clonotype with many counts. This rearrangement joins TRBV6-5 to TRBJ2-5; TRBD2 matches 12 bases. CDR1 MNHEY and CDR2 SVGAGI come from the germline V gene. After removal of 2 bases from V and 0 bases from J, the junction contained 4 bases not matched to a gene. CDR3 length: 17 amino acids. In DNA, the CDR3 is TGTGCCAGCAGTTACCTTGGACTAGCGGGGTACCAAGAGACCCAGTACTTC. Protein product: CASSYLGLAGYQETQYF.

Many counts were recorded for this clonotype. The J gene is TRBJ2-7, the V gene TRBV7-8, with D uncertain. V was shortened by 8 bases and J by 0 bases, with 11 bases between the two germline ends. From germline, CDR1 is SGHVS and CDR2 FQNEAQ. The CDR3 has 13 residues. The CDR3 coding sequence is TGTGCCAGCTGTGGCAGTGACTCCTACGAGCAGTACTTC. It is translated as CASCGSDSYEQYF.

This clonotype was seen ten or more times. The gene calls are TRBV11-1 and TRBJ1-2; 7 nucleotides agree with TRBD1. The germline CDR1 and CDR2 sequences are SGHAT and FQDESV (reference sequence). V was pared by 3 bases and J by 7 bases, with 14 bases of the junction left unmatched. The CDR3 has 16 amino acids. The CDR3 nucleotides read TGTGCCAGCAGCTTGACACAGGGGACGATGCCGCGTGGCTACACCTTC. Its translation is CASSLTQGTMPRGYTF. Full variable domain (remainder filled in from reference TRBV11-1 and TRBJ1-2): EAEVAQSPRYKITEKSQAVAFWCDPISGHATLYWYRQILGQGPELLVQFQDESVVDDSQLPKDRFSAERLKGVDSTLKIQPAELGDSAMYLCASSLTQGTMPRGYTFGSGTRLTVV.

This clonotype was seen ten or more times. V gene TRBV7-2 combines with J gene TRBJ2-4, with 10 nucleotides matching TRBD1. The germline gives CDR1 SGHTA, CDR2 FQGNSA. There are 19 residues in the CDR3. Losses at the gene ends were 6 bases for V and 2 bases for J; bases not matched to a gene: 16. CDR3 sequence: CASRLWDRGRGGSKNIQYF. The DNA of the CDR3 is TGTGCCAGCAGGCTATGGGACAGGGGACGGGGTGGGTCCAAAAACATTCAGTACTTC.

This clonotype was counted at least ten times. The CDR3 reads CASRPRGTSTNEKLFF. The CDR3 region has the DNA TGTGCCAGCAGGCCACGGGGGACCTCAACTAATGAAAAACTGTTTTTT. The chain is built from TRBV27 and TRBJ1-4; TRBD1 might be the D (5 bases). Germline V gene lookup returns CDR1 MNHEY and CDR2 SMNVEV (reference sequence). Trimming took 6 bases from V and 0 from J, leaving 14 bases between them. The CDR3 is 16 amino acids.

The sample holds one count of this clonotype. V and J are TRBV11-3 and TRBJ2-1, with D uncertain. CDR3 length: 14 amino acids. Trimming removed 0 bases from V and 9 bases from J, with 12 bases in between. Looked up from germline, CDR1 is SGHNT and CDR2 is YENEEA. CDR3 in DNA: TGTGCCAGCAGCTTAGATACCGGTATAGGTGAGCAGTTCTTC. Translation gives CASSLDTGIGEQFF.

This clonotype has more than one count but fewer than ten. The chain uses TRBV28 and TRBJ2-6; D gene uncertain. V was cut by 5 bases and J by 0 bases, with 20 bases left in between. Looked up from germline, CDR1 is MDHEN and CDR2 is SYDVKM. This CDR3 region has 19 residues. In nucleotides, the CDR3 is TGTGCCAGCAGTCCGGGTGCCCCCCAATCGGGCTCTGGGGCCAACGTCCTGACTTTC. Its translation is CASSPGAPQSGSGANVLTF.

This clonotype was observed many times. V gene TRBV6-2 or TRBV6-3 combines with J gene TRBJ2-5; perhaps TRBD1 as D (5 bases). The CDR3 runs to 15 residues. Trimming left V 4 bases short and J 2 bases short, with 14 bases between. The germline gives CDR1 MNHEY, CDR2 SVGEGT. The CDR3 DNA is TGTGCCAGCAGTTCAGGTTTGACAGTTCAAGAGACCCAGTACTTC. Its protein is CASSSGLTVQETQYF.

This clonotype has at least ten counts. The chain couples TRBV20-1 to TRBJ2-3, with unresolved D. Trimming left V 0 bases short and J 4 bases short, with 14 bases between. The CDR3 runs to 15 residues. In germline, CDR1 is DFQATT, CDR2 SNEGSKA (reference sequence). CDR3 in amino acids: CSARDSRGLSDTQYF. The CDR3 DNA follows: TGCAGTGCTAGAGATTCTCGTGGGCTTTCAGATACGCAGTATTTT.

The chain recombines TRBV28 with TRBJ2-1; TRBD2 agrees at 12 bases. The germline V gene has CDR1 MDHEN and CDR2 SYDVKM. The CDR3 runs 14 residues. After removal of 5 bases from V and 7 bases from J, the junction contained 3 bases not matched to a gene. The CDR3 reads CASSRTSGVNEQFF. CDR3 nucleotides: TGTGCCAGCAGTCGGACTAGCGGGGTTAATGAGCAGTTCTTC.

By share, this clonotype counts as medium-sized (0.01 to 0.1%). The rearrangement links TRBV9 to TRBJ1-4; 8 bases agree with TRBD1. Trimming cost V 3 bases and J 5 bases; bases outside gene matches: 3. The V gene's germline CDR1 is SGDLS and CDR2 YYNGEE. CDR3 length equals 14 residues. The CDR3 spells CASSARTGNEKLFF. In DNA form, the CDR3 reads TGTGCCAGCAGCGCCCGGACAGGGAATGAAAAACTGTTTTTT.

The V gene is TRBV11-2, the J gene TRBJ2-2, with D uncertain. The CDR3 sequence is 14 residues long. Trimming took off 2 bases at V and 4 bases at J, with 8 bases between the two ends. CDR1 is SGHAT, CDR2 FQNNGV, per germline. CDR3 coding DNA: TGTGCCAGCAGCTTAACGGCCCGCACCGGGGAGCTGTTTTTT. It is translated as CASSLTARTGELFF.

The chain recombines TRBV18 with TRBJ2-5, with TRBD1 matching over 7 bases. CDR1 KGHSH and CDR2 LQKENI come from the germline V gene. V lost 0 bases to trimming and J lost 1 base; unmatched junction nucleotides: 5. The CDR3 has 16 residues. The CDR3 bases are TGTGCCAGCTCACCACCGGGACAGAAGTTCCAAGAGACCCAGTACTTC. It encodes CASSPPGQKFQETQYF.

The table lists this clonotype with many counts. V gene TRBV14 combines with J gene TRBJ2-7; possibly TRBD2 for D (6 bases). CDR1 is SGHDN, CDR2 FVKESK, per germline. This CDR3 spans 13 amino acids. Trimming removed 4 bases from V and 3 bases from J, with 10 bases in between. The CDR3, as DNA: TGTGCCAGCAGCCTAGGACTAATCTACGAGCAGTACTTC. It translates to CASSLGLIYEQYF.

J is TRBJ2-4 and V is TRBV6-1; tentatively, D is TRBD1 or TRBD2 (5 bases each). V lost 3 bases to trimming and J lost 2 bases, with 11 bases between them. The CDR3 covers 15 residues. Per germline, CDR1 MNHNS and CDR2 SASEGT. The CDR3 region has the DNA TGTGCCAGCAGTGAGGGGCAGGGACCCAAAAACATTCAGTACTTC. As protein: CASSEGQGPKNIQYF.

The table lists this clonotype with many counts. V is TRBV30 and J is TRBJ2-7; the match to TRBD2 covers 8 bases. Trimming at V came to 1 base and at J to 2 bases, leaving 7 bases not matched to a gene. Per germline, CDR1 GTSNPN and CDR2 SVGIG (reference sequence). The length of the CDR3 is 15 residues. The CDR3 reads CAWSATGGGAYEQYF. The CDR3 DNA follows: TGTGCCTGGAGTGCAACGGGGGGGGGCGCCTACGAGCAGTACTTC.